The entry that follows covers one T cell receptor (beta chain) sequence. What it recognizes is unknown. Germline V gene sequence: CDR1 SGHRS, CDR2 YFSETQ. Trimming removed 0 bases at V and 2 bases at J, with 9 bases between. The CDR3 spans 15 residues. This sample was included in a study of cytomegalovirus exposure and HLA in healthy donors. About the research overall: Researchers previously reported finding roughly 120 million unique TCR beta sequences from some 180 million T cells. Overall study results and limits: A later analysis linked a missense variant in DCLRE1C to the trimming of TCR beta V and J genes. Later analysis reportedly placed an Asian-associated ancestry cluster below the roughly 700-donor mean in N-insertions.

This PCR relied on a set of 60 Vbeta primers and 13 Jbeta primers. Profiling relied on immunoSEQ multiplex PCR, and the TCRdb table lists in-frame clones only, not all of them. There are roughly 200,000 clones in the sample; about 69% occur only once, and 2.5% to 3.5% lies in the top ten. The chain couples TRBV5-1 to TRBJ1-5, with D perhaps matching TRBD1 (6 bases). The source of this sequence is a male donor in good health and CMV-seronegative. The sample consisted of PBMCs. The chain's CDR3 is CASSLDGQRNQPQHF. The CDR3 DNA reads as TGCGCCAGCAGCTTGGACGGACAGCGCAATCAGCCCCAGCATTTT.